Described below is a single T cell receptor (beta chain) sequence and its context. Its antigen is not known. The CDR3 has 14 amino acids. V gave up 4 bases and J gave up 5 bases; unmatched junction bases: 9. In germline, CDR1 is SGHRS, CDR2 YFSETQ. CD4+ naive, central memory, regulatory and stem cell-like memory subsets were isolated by sorting on CD45RO/CCR7/CD25/CD127/CD95/CD27. This sample stems from a study of beta chain features in type 1 diabetes. The study, taken as a whole, reports: Moderate yet significant TCRB CDR3 shortening was seen in Type 1 diabetes patients in all four CD4+ subsets. Fewer junction insertions and more nucleotide deletions appeared in type 1 diabetes patients.

The investigators reverse transcribed all of the isolated RNA, so they sequenced expressed TCRB transcripts. Naive, central memory and regulatory T cell samples produced a mean of about 4 million reads. Profiling relied on immunoSEQ multiplex PCR, and the TCRdb table lists in-frame clones only, not all of them. The data contain just over 450,000 clones, around 28% of them seen just once; the ten biggest clones take up more than 0.055%. The chain combines TRBV5-1 with TRBJ2-7; 7 bases are shared with TRBD1. The sample comprised naive CD4+ T cells from blood. The source is a man between 18 and 29 years old in good health. The CDR3 loop reads CASSLQGENNEQYF. For the CDR3, the DNA is TGCGCCAGCAGCCTCCAGGGGGAGAACAACGAGCAGTACTTC.